These 32 T cell receptor beta chains came from one sample sequenced in a study of breast tumors, draining lymph nodes, adjacent tissues. In TCRdb, the multiplex PCR reads were re-called with MiXCR into one record per CDR3 protein. The table lists roughly 14,000 distinct CDR3 sequences, more than 40% of them singletons, with around 30% in the top ten. Sample: tumor-adjacent breast tissue. The receptors shown here come from a female donor with breast cancer. Some clones in this sample may be carry-over from other donors' samples.

By its share, this clonotype is medium-sized. The chain joins TRBV29-1 to TRBJ2-2; D possibly corresponds to TRBD2 (5 bases). This CDR3 comprises 13 residues. Deletions cut 7 bases from V and 1 base from J, with 10 bases between. Germline lookup yields CDR1 SQVTM and CDR2 ANQGSEA. Here the CDR3 DNA reads TGCAGCGCTTACGGGAAGAACACCGGGGAGCTGTTTTTT. Protein sequence: CSAYGKNTGELFF.

This clonotype was counted a few times. A junction end diverges from the germline sequence, so it may reflect a read error. The genes are TRBV6-5 and TRBJ1-6; 9 bases are a match to TRBD1. This CDR3 has 13 amino acids. CDR1 and CDR2 from the germline V gene are MNHEY and SVGAGI. The CDR3 reads CASSYQTGGLTRF. The CDR3 DNA follows: TGTGCCAGCAGTTACCAGACAGGGGGGTTGACGCGATTT.

The rearrangement uses TRBV5-1 and TRBJ2-1, with 13 positions matching TRBD2. The CDR3 runs to 16 residues. Germline V gene data show CDR1 as SGHRS and CDR2 as YFSETQ. V shed 0 bases, J shed 6 bases, and the junction held 3 bases outside the gene matches. CDR3 residues: CASSLEGTSGTNEQFF. CDR3 nucleotides: TGCGCCAGCAGCTTGGAGGGGACTAGCGGGACCAATGAGCAGTTCTTC. The full variable domain, completed using reference TRBV5-1 and TRBJ2-1, is KAGVTQTPRYLIKTRGQQVTLSCSPISGHRSVSWYQQTPGQGLQFLFEYFSETQRNKGNFPGRFSGRQFSNSRSEMNVSTLELGDSALYLCASSLEGTSGTNEQFFGPGTRLTVL.

The table lists this clonotype with many counts. The genes are TRBV19 and TRBJ2-7; D uncertain. Trimming took 6 bases from V and 2 from J, leaving 14 bases between them. The CDR3 loop spans 14 amino acids. The V gene's germline CDR1 is LNHDA and CDR2 SQIVND (reference sequence). The CDR3: CASRTTSRTYEQYF. CDR3 coding DNA: TGTGCCAGTAGAACGACAAGCCGTACCTACGAGCAGTACTTC.

In this sample, this clonotype turned up many times. It may be a read error: a sequence one base away is much more abundant. This sequence joins TRBV12-3 or TRBV12-4 and TRBJ1-5; no clear D gene. The CDR3 runs 15 residues. V lost 3 bases to trimming and J lost 5 bases, with 14 bases between them. The CDR3 loop is CASSFESGRDQPQHF. The CDR3 coding sequence is TGTGCCAGCAGTTTCGAGTCAGGAAGGGATCAGCCCCAGCATTTT.

V usage is TRBV20-1 and J usage is TRBJ2-7, with 10 nucleotides matching TRBD2. This CDR3 region has 13 residues. Trimming took 2 bases from V and 5 from J; bases not matched to a gene: 3. CDR1 is DFQATT, CDR2 SNEGSKA, per germline (reference sequence). Here the CDR3 DNA reads TGCAGTGCTAGACTAGCGGGAGTTAACGAGCAGTACTTC. This encodes CSARLAGVNEQYF.

The J gene is TRBJ2-7, the V gene TRBV2; D uncertain. The CDR3 sequence is 12 residues long. Deletions cut 4 bases from V and 0 bases from J, with 4 bases between. Per germline, CDR1 SNHLY and CDR2 FYNNEI. CDR3 nucleotide sequence: TGTGCCAGCAGTGGGGACTCCTACGAGCAGTACGTC. It translates to CASSGDSYEQYV.

The chain couples TRBV5-4 to TRBJ2-2, with unresolved D. Germline-derived CDR1 and CDR2 are SGHNT and YYREEE (reference sequence). This CDR3 spans 14 amino acids. V was clipped by 4 bases and J by 4 bases, with 11 bases between them. Written as DNA, the CDR3 is TGTGCCAGCAGCCTTCTAGACGCCACCGGGGAGCTGTTTTTT. This codes for CASSLLDATGELFF. The full variable domain, its missing parts supplied by reference TRBV5-4 and TRBJ2-2, is ETGVTQSPTHLIKTRGQQVTLRCSSQSGHNTVSWYQQALGQGPQFIFQYYREEENGRGNFPPRFSGLQFPNYSSELNVNALELDDSALYLCASSLLDATGELFFGEGSRLTVL.

The rearrangement joins TRBV12-5 to TRBJ2-7, with TRBD2 matching over 10 bases. The CDR3 has 15 amino acids. Per germline, CDR1 LGHNT and CDR2 FRNRAP. V trimming: 0 bases; J trimming: 5 bases; junction bases outside the gene matches: 4. CDR3 protein: CASGLVASGRNEQYF. Written as DNA, the CDR3 is TGTGCTAGTGGTTTGGTGGCTAGCGGGAGAAACGAGCAGTACTTC.

This clonotype was recorded many times. The chain combines TRBV5-6 with TRBJ2-7, with D possibly TRBD2 on 6 matching bases. In germline, CDR1 is SGHDT, CDR2 YYEEEE. The CDR3 has 14 amino acids. Trimming left V 2 bases short and J 4 bases short, with 13 bases between. CDR3 DNA: TGTGCCAGCAGCTTCGGAGGGTTCATTTACGAGCAGTACTTC. Amino acid sequence: CASSFGGFIYEQYF. The full variable domain, with the rest looked up from reference TRBV5-6 and TRBJ2-7, is DAGVTQSPTHLIKTRGQQVTLRCSPKSGHDTVSWYQQALGQGPQFIFQYYEEEERQRGNFPDRFSGHQFPNYSSELNVNALLLGDSALYLCASSFGGFIYEQYFGPGTRLTVT.

This clonotype was recorded many times. This sequence joins TRBV19 and TRBJ2-3; 10 bases map to TRBD2. From germline, CDR1 is LNHDA and CDR2 SQIVND (reference sequence). With 4 bases clipped from V and 0 bases from J, the junction kept 1 base outside the gene matches. The length of the CDR3 is 15 residues. The CDR3 loop is CASSTTSGSTDTQYF. The CDR3 DNA reads as TGTGCCAGTAGTACGACTAGCGGGAGCACAGATACGCAGTATTTT.

This clonotype occurred many times. This may come from a read error, since a much larger clone is one base off. The chain joins TRBV9 to TRBJ1-5; 9 bases are shared with TRBD1. Germline V gives CDR1 SGDLS, CDR2 YYNGEE. CDR3 size: 15 residues. CDR3 residues: CASSVEGQGFEPPHF. CDR3 in DNA: TGTGCCAGCAGCGTAGAGGGACAGGGTTTTGAGCCCCCGCATTTT.

Points on this clonotype: The junction departs from the called germline gene at one end, perhaps through a read error. The chain uses TRBV6-5 and TRBJ2-2; a possible D gene is TRBD2 (6 bases). This CDR3 region has 17 residues. Germline assignment: CDR1 MNHEY and CDR2 SVGAGI. CDR3 in amino acids: CASSFQAAPMNTGGLFF. The CDR3 DNA reads TGTGCCAGCAGTTTCCAAGCCGCCCCAATGAACACCGGGGGGCTGTTTTTT.

In this sample, this clonotype turned up a few times. CDR3 region: CASSSRQRTDTQYF. CDR3 in DNA: TGTGCCAGCAGCTCCCGACAACGCACAGATACGCAGTATTTT. The chain combines TRBV7-9 with TRBJ2-3; D not resolved. This CDR3 is 14 amino acids long. From germline, CDR1 is SEHNR and CDR2 FQNEAQ (reference sequence). The V and J ends lost 4 bases and 1 base respectively, with 9 bases between them.

A note on this clonotype: A read error may account for a junction end that differs from germline. The gene calls are TRBV5-6 and TRBJ1-2; 7 positions match TRBD1. Germline values: CDR1 SGHDT, CDR2 YYEEEE. CDR3 size: 13 residues. CDR3 sequence reads: CASSGNRGSGHTF. The CDR3 bases are TGTGCCAGCAGCGGCAACAGGGGAAGTGGCCACACCTTC. Based on the CDR3 plus reference TRBV5-6 and TRBJ1-2, the full variable domain is DAGVTQSPTHLIKTRGQQVTLRCSPKSGHDTVSWYQQALGQGPQFIFQYYEEEERQRGNFPDRFSGHQFPNYSSELNVNALLLGDSALYLCASSGNRGSGHTFGSGTRLTVV.

This clonotype was picked up a small number of times. The chain joins TRBV9 to TRBJ1-1; maybe TRBD1 (6 bases). The CDR3 is 15 amino acids. CDR1 is SGDLS and CDR2 is YYNGEE in the germline V gene. V was shortened by 4 bases and J by 1 base, with 14 bases between the two germline ends. The CDR3 is CASSTGQLTNTEAFF. Here the CDR3 DNA reads TGTGCCAGCAGCACAGGACAGCTCACGAACACTGAAGCTTTCTTT.

This clonotype was found many times. The rearrangement links TRBV7-8 to TRBJ1-6; D is undetermined. Germline V gene sequence: CDR1 SGHVS, CDR2 FQNEAQ. There are 14 residues in the CDR3. V was cut by 5 bases and J by 10 bases, with 15 bases left in between. The chain's CDR3 is CASSRTEGRSPLHF. The CDR3 nucleotides are TGTGCCAGCAGCCGGACGGAAGGTCGGTCACCCCTCCACTTT.

The genes are TRBV9 and TRBJ2-3; 7 nucleotides align to TRBD2. After removal of 4 bases from V and 7 bases from J, the junction contained 12 bases not matched to a gene. Germline V gene lookup returns CDR1 SGDLS and CDR2 YYNGEE. The CDR3 runs to 15 residues. The CDR3 loop is CASSPSGKVGNTQYF. DNA of the CDR3: TGTGCCAGCAGCCCGAGCGGGAAGGTAGGAAATACGCAGTATTTT. Complete variable domain (other parts from reference TRBV9 and TRBJ2-3): DSGVTQTPKHLITATGQRVTLRCSPRSGDLSVYWYQQSLDQGLQFLIQYYNGEERAKGNILERFSAQQFPDLHSELNLSSLELGDSALYFCASSPSGKVGNTQYFGPGTRLTVL.

Ten or more counts support this clonotype. The chain links TRBV5-1 to TRBJ1-1; D gene uncertain. Germline lookup yields CDR1 SGHRS and CDR2 YFSETQ. This CDR3 has 13 residues. Trimming cost V 1 base and J 2 bases, with 6 bases left between them. CDR3 protein: CASSLTSNTEAFF. The CDR3 nucleotides read TGCGCCAGCAGCTTGACGTCTAACACTGAAGCTTTCTTT.

This clonotype counts as medium-sized. CDR3 protein: CASSDRESSYNSPLHF. CDR3 nucleotide sequence: TGTGCCAGCAGCGACAGGGAGAGCTCCTATAATTCACCCCTCCACTTT. This chain joins TRBV6-5 and TRBJ1-6, with 7 positions matching TRBD1. V lost 6 bases, J lost 0 bases, and 5 bases stayed unmatched. Germline lookup yields CDR1 MNHEY and CDR2 SVGAGI. This CDR3 contains 16 residues.

At least ten counts were recorded for this clonotype. The chain links TRBV4-3 to TRBJ1-1, with a possible D match to TRBD1 (5 bases). The CDR3 length is 14 residues. From germline, CDR1 is LGHNA and CDR2 YSLEER. V gave up 4 bases and J gave up 3 bases, with 12 bases separating them. In nucleotides, the CDR3 is TGCGCCAGCAGCCTGGGGGTGTTGGACACTGAAGCTTTCTTT. Protein product: CASSLGVLDTEAFF.

Comments on this clonotype: At one end the junction does not follow the germline gene, possibly because of a read error. The chain has TRBV5-1 and TRBJ1-1; TRBD1 might be the D (6 bases). The length of the CDR3 is 13 residues. Looked up from germline, CDR1 is SGHRS and CDR2 is YFSETQ. CDR3 DNA sequence: TGCGCCAGCAGCTACAGGGTGGACACTGACGCTTTCTTT. Its translation is CASSYRVDTDAFF. Based on the CDR3 plus reference TRBV5-1 and TRBJ1-1, the full variable domain is KAGVTQTPRYLIKTRGQQVTLSCSPISGHRSVSWYQQTPGQGLQFLFEYFSETQRNKGNFPGRFSGRQFSNSRSEMNVSTLELGDSALYLCASSYRVDTDAFFGQGTRLTVV.

CDR3 nucleotides: TGTGCCAGCAGTGAGGGTGCTAGCCGAGAGACCCAGTACTTC. Translation: CASSEGASRETQYF. This rearrangement joins TRBV2 to TRBJ2-5, with D perhaps TRBD2 (5 bases). V was clipped by 3 bases and J by 4 bases, with 12 bases between them. The CDR3 is 14 residues long. The germline CDR1 and CDR2 sequences are SNHLY and FYNNEI.

This clonotype was recorded at least ten times. The chain links TRBV9 to TRBJ2-1; 9 nucleotides match TRBD2. V gave up 0 bases and J gave up 3 bases; unmatched junction bases: 7. Germline loops: CDR1 SGDLS, CDR2 YYNGEE. CDR3 size: 17 residues. The CDR3 nucleotides read TGTGCCAGCAGCGTAGCCGATAGCGGGAGCTTCTACAATGAGCAGTTCTTC. It specifies CASSVADSGSFYNEQFF.

Concerning this clonotype: A junction end diverges from the germline sequence, so it may reflect a read error. The chain combines TRBV9 with TRBJ2-3, with a tentative D call TRBD1 (6 bases). Germline V gene data show CDR1 as SGDLS and CDR2 as YYNGEE. The CDR3 totals 14 residues. The CDR3 nucleotides read TGTGCCAGCAGTTTGGCCAAACGGACAGATGCGCAGTCTTTT. Protein sequence: CASSLAKRTDAQSF.

The chain uses TRBV20-1 and TRBJ1-1, with D possibly matching TRBD1 (5 bases). There are 15 residues in the CDR3. The V end was cut by 6 bases, the J end by 5 bases, with 22 bases between. The germline gives CDR1 DFQATT, CDR2 SNEGSKA (reference sequence). The CDR3 region has the DNA TGCAGTGCCCTGGGTCATCTAGTAGGGGATACTGAAGCTTTCTTT. It translates to CSALGHLVGDTEAFF.

Within the sample, this clonotype is medium-sized (0.01 to 0.1%). The chain joins TRBV6-5 to TRBJ2-7, with 12 bases matching TRBD2. The V and J ends lost 1 base and 4 bases, in that order; junction bases with no gene match: 5. The CDR3 covers 16 residues. Germline values: CDR1 MNHEY, CDR2 SVGAGI. The CDR3 bases are TGTGCCAGCAGTTACTTTCGTACTAGCGGGAGGTACGAGCAGTACTTC. Translation gives CASSYFRTSGRYEQYF.

The chain has TRBV12-3 or TRBV12-4 and TRBJ2-3; 11 bases agree with TRBD2. This CDR3 region has 15 residues. Trimming took 7 bases from V and 1 from J; bases not matched to a gene: 4. The CDR3 spells CASTWTSGRTDTQYF. In DNA form, the CDR3 reads TGTGCCAGCACTTGGACTAGCGGGCGCACAGATACGCAGTATTTT.

The genes are TRBV7-9 and TRBJ2-1, with D tentatively TRBD2 (6 bases). The CDR3 has 16 residues. Germline-derived CDR1 and CDR2 are SEHNR and FQNEAQ (reference sequence). Trimming removed 0 bases at V and 9 bases at J, with 18 bases between. For the CDR3, the DNA is TGTGCCAGCAGCTTAGCGGGGGGACCCATCCAAGGTGAGCAGTTCTTC. Translated, it gives CASSLAGGPIQGEQFF.

About this clonotype itself: An end of the junction does not agree with germline; a read error may underlie this. The chain carries TRBV12-3 or TRBV12-4 and TRBJ2-5; TRBD1 agrees at 9 bases. This CDR3 is 17 amino acids long. Here the CDR3 DNA reads TGTGCCAGCAGGTTAGAACAGGGGGCAGGCGACCAAGAGACCCAGTACTTC. It specifies CASRLEQGAGDQETQYF.

A single count supports this clonotype. The rearrangement joins TRBV24-1 to TRBJ1-4; maybe TRBD1 (5 bases). Germline CDR1 KGHDR, CDR2 SFDVKD. V was pared by 6 bases and J by 7 bases, with 17 bases between. CDR3 length: 15 amino acids. The CDR3 protein is CATSPRGIAGEKLFF. DNA of the CDR3: TGTGCCACCAGTCCACGGGGGATTGCCGGTGAAAAACTGTTTTTT.

By share of the sample, this clonotype is medium-sized. The chain employs TRBV12-3 or TRBV12-4 and TRBJ1-6; D gene uncertain. This CDR3 has 16 amino acids. The ends were cut back, 6 bases at V and 6 bases at J, with 18 bases in the middle. This CDR3 is CASSPMGRTTNSPLHF. In DNA, the CDR3 is TGTGCCAGCAGCCCGATGGGCAGGACCACTAATTCACCCCTCCACTTT.